In this sample, the clone carrying this T cell receptor beta chain turned up many times. This entry is derived from a study of neurological immune-mediated disorders. The V gene lost 3 bases and the J gene lost 6 bases, with 19 bases spanning the gap. Germline CDR1 reads SGHTA; CDR2 reads FQGNSA. The CDR3 sequence is 16 residues long. TCRdb used MiXCR to reprocess the 5' RACE reads, holding one entry per CDR3 protein. The profile shows roughly 31,000 distinct CDR3 sequences, less than 25% of them singletons. Sequencing was carried out using CD4+ T cells from blood. The source of this sequence is a man aged 50-59 years with HTLV-1-associated myelopathy (HAM/TSP). This chain uses TRBV7-2 with TRBJ2-3, with D perhaps assigned TRBD1 or TRBD2 (6 bases each). The DNA of the CDR3 is TGTGCCAGCAGCTTGAATCGGGGGCCGACGAGGGATACGCAGTATTTT. Protein: CASSLNRGPTRDTQYF. Full variable domain (rest looked up from reference TRBV7-2 and TRBJ2-3): GAGVSQSPSNKVTEKGKDVELRCDPISGHTALYWYRQSLGQGLEFLIYFQGNSAPDKSGLPSDRFSAERTGGSVSTLTIQRTQQEDSAVYLCASSLNRGPTRDTQYFGPGTRLTVL.